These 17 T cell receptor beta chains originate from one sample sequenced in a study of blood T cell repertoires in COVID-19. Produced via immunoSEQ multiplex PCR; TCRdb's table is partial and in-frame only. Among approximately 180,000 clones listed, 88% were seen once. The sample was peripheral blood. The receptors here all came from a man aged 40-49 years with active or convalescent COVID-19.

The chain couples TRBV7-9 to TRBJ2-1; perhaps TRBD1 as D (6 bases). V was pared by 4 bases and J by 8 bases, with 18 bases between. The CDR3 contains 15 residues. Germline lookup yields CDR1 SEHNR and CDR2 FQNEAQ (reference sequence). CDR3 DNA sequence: TGTGCCAGCAGCTCCGACAGGAAGCAATTTTATGAGCAGTTCTTC. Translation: CASSSDRKQFYEQFF.

The CDR3 reads CASSLGTSGSPTDTQYF. The CDR3 nucleotides are TGTGCCAGCAGCTTAGGAACTAGCGGGAGCCCCACAGATACGCAGTATTTT. J is TRBJ2-3 and V is TRBV7-9, with 11 bases fitting TRBD2. Germline-derived CDR1 and CDR2 are SEHNR and FQNEAQ (reference sequence). With 1 base clipped from V and 2 bases from J, the junction kept 5 bases outside the gene matches. This CDR3 spans 17 amino acids.

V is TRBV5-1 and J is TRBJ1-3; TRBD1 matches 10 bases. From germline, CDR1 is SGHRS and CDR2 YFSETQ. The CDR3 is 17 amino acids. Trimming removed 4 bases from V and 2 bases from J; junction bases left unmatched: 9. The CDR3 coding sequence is TGCGCCAGCAGCCCCGGGACAGGGGTTTACCCTGGAAACACCATATATTTT. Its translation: CASSPGTGVYPGNTIYF.

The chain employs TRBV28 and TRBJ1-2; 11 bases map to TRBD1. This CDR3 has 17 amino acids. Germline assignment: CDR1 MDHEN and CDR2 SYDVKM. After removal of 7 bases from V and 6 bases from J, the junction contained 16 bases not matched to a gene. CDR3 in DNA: TGTGCCAGCACCAATAAAGTCTCCGGACAGGGGGCTGATGGCTACACCTTC. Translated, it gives CASTNKVSGQGADGYTF.

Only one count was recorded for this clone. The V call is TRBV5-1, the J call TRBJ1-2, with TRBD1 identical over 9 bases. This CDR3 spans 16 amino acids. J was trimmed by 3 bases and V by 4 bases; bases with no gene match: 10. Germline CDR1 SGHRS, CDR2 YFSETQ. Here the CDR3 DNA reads TGCGCCAGCAGCCCCCGGCCGGGACAGGGACACTATGGCTACACCTTC. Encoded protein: CASSPRPGQGHYGYTF.

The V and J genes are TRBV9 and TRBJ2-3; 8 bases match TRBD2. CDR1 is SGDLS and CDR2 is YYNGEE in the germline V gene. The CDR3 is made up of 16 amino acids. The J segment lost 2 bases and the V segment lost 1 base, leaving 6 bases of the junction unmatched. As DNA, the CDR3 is TGTGCCAGCAGCGTACCCAGCGGGGGTAACACAGATACGCAGTATTTT. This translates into CASSVPSGGNTDTQYF.

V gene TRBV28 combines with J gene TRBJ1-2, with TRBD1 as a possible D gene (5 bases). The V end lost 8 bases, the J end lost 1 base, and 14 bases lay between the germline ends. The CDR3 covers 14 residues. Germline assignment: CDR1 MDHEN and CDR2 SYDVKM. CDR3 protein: CASHQGGFNYGYTF. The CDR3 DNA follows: TGTGCCAGCCACCAGGGTGGATTTAACTATGGCTACACCTTC.

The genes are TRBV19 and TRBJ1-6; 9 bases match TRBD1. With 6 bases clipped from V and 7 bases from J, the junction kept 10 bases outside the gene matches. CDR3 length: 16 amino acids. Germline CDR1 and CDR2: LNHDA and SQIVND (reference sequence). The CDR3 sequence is CASSILSGQGNSPLHF. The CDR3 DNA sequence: TGTGCCAGTAGCATTCTATCTGGACAGGGGAATTCACCCCTCCACTTT.

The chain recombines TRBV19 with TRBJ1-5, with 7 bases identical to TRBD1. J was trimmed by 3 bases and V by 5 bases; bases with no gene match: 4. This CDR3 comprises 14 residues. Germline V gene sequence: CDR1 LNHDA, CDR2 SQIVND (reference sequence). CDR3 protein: CASSLTGINQPQHF. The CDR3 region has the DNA TGTGCCAGTAGTCTGACAGGGATCAATCAGCCCCAGCATTTT. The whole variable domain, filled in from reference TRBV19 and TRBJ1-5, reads DGGITQSPKYLFRKEGQNVTLSCEQNLNHDAMYWYRQDPGQGLRLIYYSQIVNDFQKGDIAEGYSVSREKKESFPLTVTSAQKNPTAFYLCASSLTGINQPQHFGDGTRLSIL.

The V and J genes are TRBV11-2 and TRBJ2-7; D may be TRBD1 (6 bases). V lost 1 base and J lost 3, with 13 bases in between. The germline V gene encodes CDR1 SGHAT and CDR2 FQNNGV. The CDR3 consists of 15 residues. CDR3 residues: CASSLVAGEIYEQYF. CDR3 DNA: TGTGCCAGCAGCTTAGTGGCAGGGGAAATCTACGAGCAGTACTTC. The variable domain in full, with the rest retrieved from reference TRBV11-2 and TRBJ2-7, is EAGVAQSPRYKIIEKRQSVAFWCNPISGHATLYWYQQILGQGPKLLIQFQNNGVVDDSQLPKDRFSAERLKGVDSTLKIQPAKLEDSAVYLCASSLVAGEIYEQYFGPGTRLTVT.

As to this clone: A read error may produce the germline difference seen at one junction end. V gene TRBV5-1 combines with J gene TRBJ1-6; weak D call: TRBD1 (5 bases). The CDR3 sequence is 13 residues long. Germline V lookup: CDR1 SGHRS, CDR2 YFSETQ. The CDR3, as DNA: TGCGCCAGCAGCTTGGAGGCAGGGAAATCTCCCCAGTTT. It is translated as CASSLEAGKSPQF. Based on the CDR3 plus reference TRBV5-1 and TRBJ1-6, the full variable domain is KAGVTQTPRYLIKTRGQQVTLSCSPISGHRSVSWYQQTPGQGLQFLFEYFSETQRNKGNFPGRFSGRQFSNSRSEMNVSTLELGDSALYLCASSLEAGKSPQFGNGTRLTVT.

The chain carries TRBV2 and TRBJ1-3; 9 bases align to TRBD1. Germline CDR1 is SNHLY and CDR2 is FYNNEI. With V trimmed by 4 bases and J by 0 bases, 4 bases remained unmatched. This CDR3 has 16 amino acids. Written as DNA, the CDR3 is TGTGCCAGCAGTGGACAGGGGGTTTTCTCTGGAAACACCATATATTTT. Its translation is CASSGQGVFSGNTIYF.

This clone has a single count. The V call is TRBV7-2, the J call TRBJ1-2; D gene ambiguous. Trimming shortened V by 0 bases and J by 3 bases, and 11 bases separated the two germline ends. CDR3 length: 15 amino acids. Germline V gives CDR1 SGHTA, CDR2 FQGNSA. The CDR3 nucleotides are TGTGCCAGCAGCTTAGCGCTTGTCGGGGACTATGGCTACACCTTC. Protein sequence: CASSLALVGDYGYTF.

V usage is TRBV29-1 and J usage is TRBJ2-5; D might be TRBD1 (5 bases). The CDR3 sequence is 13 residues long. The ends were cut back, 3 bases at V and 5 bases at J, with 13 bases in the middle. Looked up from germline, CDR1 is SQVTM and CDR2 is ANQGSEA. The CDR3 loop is CSVEAGSSETQYF. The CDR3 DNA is TGCAGCGTTGAGGCAGGGTCATCGGAGACCCAGTACTTC.

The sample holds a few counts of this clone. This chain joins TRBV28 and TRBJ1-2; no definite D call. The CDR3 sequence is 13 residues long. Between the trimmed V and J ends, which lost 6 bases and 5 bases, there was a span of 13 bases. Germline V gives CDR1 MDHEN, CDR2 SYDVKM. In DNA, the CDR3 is TGTGCCAGCAGCACCGGGATAGATTATGGCTACACCTTC. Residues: CASSTGIDYGYTF.

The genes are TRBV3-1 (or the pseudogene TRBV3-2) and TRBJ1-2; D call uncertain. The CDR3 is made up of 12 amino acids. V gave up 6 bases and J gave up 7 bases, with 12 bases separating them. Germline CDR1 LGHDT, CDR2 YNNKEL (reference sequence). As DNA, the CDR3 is TGTGCCAGCAGTCTACCTTCGGGTGGCTACACCTTC. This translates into CASSLPSGGYTF.

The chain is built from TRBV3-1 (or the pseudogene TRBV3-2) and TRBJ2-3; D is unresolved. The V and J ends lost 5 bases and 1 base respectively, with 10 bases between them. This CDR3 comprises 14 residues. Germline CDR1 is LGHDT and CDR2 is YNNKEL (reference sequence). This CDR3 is CASSYLRRTDTQYF. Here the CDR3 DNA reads TGTGCCAGCAGCTATCTACGCCGCACAGATACGCAGTATTTT.